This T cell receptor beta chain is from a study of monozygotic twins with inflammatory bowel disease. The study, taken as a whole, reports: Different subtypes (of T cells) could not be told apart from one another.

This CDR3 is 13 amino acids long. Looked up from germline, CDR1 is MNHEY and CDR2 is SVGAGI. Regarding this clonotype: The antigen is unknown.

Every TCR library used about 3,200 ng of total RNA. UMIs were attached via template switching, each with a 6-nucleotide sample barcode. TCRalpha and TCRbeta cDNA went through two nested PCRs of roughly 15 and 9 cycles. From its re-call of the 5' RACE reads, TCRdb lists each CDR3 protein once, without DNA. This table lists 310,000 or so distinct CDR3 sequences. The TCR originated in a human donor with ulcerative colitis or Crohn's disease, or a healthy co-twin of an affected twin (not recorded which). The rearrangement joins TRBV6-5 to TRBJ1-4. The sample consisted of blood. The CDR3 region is CASSLSTNEKLFF.